The 32 T cell receptor beta chains reported below all come from one sample, sequenced in a study of CD8+ T cells in alopecia areata. The treatment here: oral pan-JAK inhibitor, 5-10 mg twice daily. Investigators isolated RNA and reverse transcribed it into cDNA to act as the sequencing template. Sequencing used immunoSEQ multiplex PCR; TCRdb keeps in-frame clones, though not all of them. The table shows around 300,000 clones, with 60% occurring only once. The specimen was CD4+ T cells sorted from blood, collected between weeks 51 and 54, from a patient treated with tofacitinib. The receptors come from a human donor with alopecia areata.

This clone was recorded once. The V and J genes are TRBV19 and TRBJ1-6, with no clear D. This CDR3 contains 14 residues. Per the germline V gene, CDR1 is LNHDA and CDR2 is SQIVND (reference sequence). The V and J ends lost 7 bases and 16 bases respectively, with 23 bases between them. CDR3 DNA: TGTGCCAGTACGCCGAACTCAGAGGCAGGCCAACTCCACTTT. The encoded protein is CASTPNSEAGQLHF.

J is TRBJ2-7 and V is TRBV30; 8 bases line up with TRBD2. Germline V lookup: CDR1 GTSNPN, CDR2 SVGIG (reference sequence). Trimming removed 0 bases from V and 6 bases from J; junction bases left unmatched: 4. This CDR3 is built from 13 residues. CDR3 region: CAWSVRLAGEQYF. CDR3 bases: TGTGCCTGGAGTGTACGGCTAGCGGGCGAGCAGTACTTC.

The chain carries TRBV9 and TRBJ2-2, with 7 bases fitting TRBD1. The V gene end was trimmed by 4 bases and the J gene end by 4 bases; junction bases not matched to a gene: 10. From germline, CDR1 is SGDLS and CDR2 YYNGEE. This CDR3 has 16 amino acids. The CDR3 region has the DNA TGTGCCAGCAGCCCACAGGGGATCTCGGGCACCGGGGAGCTGTTTTTT. As protein: CASSPQGISGTGELFF.

The V gene is TRBV30, the J gene TRBJ2-7; D possibly corresponds to TRBD1 (7 bases). Trimming shortened V by 3 bases and J by 2 bases, and 14 bases separated the two germline ends. This CDR3 comprises 14 residues. The germline V gene has CDR1 GTSNPN and CDR2 SVGIG (reference sequence). The CDR3 here is CAWSPPGGPYEQYF. The CDR3 region has the DNA TGTGCCTGGAGCCCCCCAGGGGGGCCCTACGAGCAGTACTTC.

The chain recombines TRBV29-1 with TRBJ1-4; D remains unclear. Looked up from germline, CDR1 is SQVTM and CDR2 is ANQGSEA. CDR3 length: 13 amino acids. Trimming removed 6 bases at V and 7 bases at J, with 15 bases between. As DNA, the CDR3 is TGCAGCGTCCGAGACCCCCGGGGTGAAAAACTGTTTTTT. Its protein is CSVRDPRGEKLFF.

The chain uses TRBV10-2 and TRBJ2-7; D gene unclear. CDR3 size: 13 residues. Germline V gene sequence: CDR1 WSHSY, CDR2 SAAADI. The V gene lost 7 bases and the J gene lost 7 bases, with 17 bases spanning the gap. This chain's CDR3 is CASTAEPTREQYF. In nucleotides, the CDR3 is TGCGCCAGCACCGCGGAACCTACGAGGGAGCAGTACTTC.

As concerns this clone: The same CDR3 arises from other DNA sequences in this sample as well. The gene calls are TRBV29-1 and TRBJ2-7; D possibly uses TRBD1 or TRBD2 (5 bases each). V was cut by 6 bases and J by 1 base, with 10 bases left in between. This CDR3 is 12 amino acids long. CDR1 SQVTM and CDR2 ANQGSEA come from the germline V gene. The CDR3 DNA sequence: TGCAGCGTAAGGGACGGTTCCTACGAGCAGTACTTC. Its translation: CSVRDGSYEQYF.

The rearrangement uses TRBV6-6 and TRBJ1-1, with TRBD1 as a possible D gene (5 bases). The CDR3 is made up of 14 amino acids. Looked up from germline, CDR1 is MNHNY and CDR2 is SVGAGI (reference sequence). V was clipped by 5 bases and J by 1 base, with 11 bases between them. In DNA form, the CDR3 reads TGTGCCAGCAGTGGGGGACGCCGGAACACTGAAGCTTTCTTT. This translates into CASSGGRRNTEAFF.

For this clone: This CDR3 is also generated by other DNA sequences in the sample. In DNA, the CDR3 is TGTGCCAGCAGCGTCAGTGGGGTCAATGAGCAGTTCTTC. Translation gives CASSVSGVNEQFF. The V gene is TRBV9, the J gene TRBJ2-1; D unresolved. Germline V lookup: CDR1 SGDLS, CDR2 YYNGEE. V was shortened by 2 bases and J by 6 bases, with 9 bases between the two germline ends. This CDR3 has 13 amino acids. The whole variable domain, filled in from reference TRBV9 and TRBJ2-1, reads DSGVTQTPKHLITATGQRVTLRCSPRSGDLSVYWYQQSLDQGLQFLIQYYNGEERAKGNILERFSAQQFPDLHSELNLSSLELGDSALYFCASSVSGVNEQFFGPGTRLTVL.

CDR3 residues: CAWSKGDAPQHF. The CDR3 DNA follows: TGTGCCTGGAGTAAGGGAGATGCGCCCCAGCATTTT. V is TRBV30 and J is TRBJ1-5; D uncertain. The CDR3 length is 12 residues. With 2 bases removed from V and 9 bases from J, the gap between germline ends came to 11 bases. Per germline, CDR1 GTSNPN and CDR2 SVGIG (reference sequence).

The chain carries TRBV29-1 and TRBJ1-3; D uncertain. Germline V gene sequence: CDR1 SQVTM, CDR2 ANQGSEA. CDR3 length equals 13 residues. CDR3 sequence reads: CSVAWTSGNTIYF. The CDR3 region has the DNA TGCAGTGTCGCGTGGACCTCAGGAAACACCATATATTTT.

The table lists this clone with a few counts. The J gene is TRBJ2-5, the V gene TRBV11-2, with D possibly being TRBD2 (6 bases). The CDR3 contains 14 residues. The V gene's germline CDR1 is SGHAT and CDR2 FQNNGV. V lost 2 bases and J 5 bases, leaving 12 bases between the germline ends. CDR3 nucleotide sequence: TGTGCCAGCAGCTTAACGGAGACTAGGGAGACCCAGTACTTC. It translates to CASSLTETRETQYF.

The chain employs TRBV5-1 and TRBJ2-7, with TRBD2 matching over 10 bases. The CDR3 sequence is 15 residues long. The V and J ends lost 4 bases and 5 bases, in that order; junction bases with no gene match: 9. Germline V gene data show CDR1 as SGHRS and CDR2 as YFSETQ. The CDR3 sequence: CASSPLPSGGNEQYF. In nucleotides, the CDR3 is TGCGCCAGCAGCCCCCTACCTAGCGGGGGTAACGAGCAGTACTTC.

The genes are TRBV4-3 and TRBJ2-5, with TRBD2 matching over 8 bases. Germline V lookup: CDR1 LGHNA, CDR2 YSLEER. Trimming removed 3 bases from V and 4 bases from J; junction bases left unmatched: 7. The CDR3 is 15 amino acids. CDR3 region: CASSHSTSVGETQYF. Written as DNA, the CDR3 is TGCGCCAGCAGCCACTCGACTAGCGTCGGAGAGACCCAGTACTTC.

The chain is built from TRBV29-1 and TRBJ2-3, with 7 bases identical to TRBD2. J was trimmed by 3 bases and V by 7 bases; bases with no gene match: 10. CDR1 and CDR2 from the germline V gene are SQVTM and ANQGSEA. The CDR3 length is 14 residues. The CDR3: CSGRPLRGTDTQYF. The CDR3 DNA reads TGCAGCGGGCGACCCCTGCGGGGGACAGATACGCAGTATTTT.

Written as DNA, the CDR3 is TGTGCCGGTGCTCGGCGGGGGGGCACAGATACGCAGTATTTT. It encodes CAGARRGGTDTQYF. The rearrangement joins TRBV28 to TRBJ2-3, with TRBD2 matching 8 bases. The V and J ends lost 11 bases and 1 base, in that order; junction bases with no gene match: 8. CDR1 is MDHEN and CDR2 is SYDVKM in the germline V gene. CDR3 size: 14 residues.

V and J are TRBV4-2 and TRBJ1-2; 7 nucleotides match TRBD1. J was trimmed by 8 bases and V by 0 bases; bases with no gene match: 12. CDR1 is LGHNA and CDR2 is YNFKEQ in the germline V gene. There are 16 residues in the CDR3. CDR3 sequence reads: CASSQDTGRTGGGYTF. The CDR3 nucleotides are TGTGCCAGCAGCCAAGATACAGGGAGGACAGGAGGAGGCTACACCTTC.

This clone has just a few counts. V and J are TRBV30 and TRBJ1-1; D might be TRBD1 (5 bases). The V end was cut by 8 bases, the J end by 1 base, with 11 bases between. The CDR3 has 12 amino acids. Germline V gene data show CDR1 as GTSNPN and CDR2 as SVGIG (reference sequence). CDR3 sequence reads: CAGTQENTEAFF. The CDR3 coding sequence is TGTGCCGGGACCCAAGAGAACACTGAAGCTTTCTTT.

V is TRBV15 and J is TRBJ2-5; maybe TRBD1 (5 bases). CDR3 size: 15 residues. Germline V gives CDR1 LNHNV, CDR2 YYDKDF (reference sequence). V lost 5 bases to trimming and J lost 0 bases, with 13 bases between them. The CDR3 loop reads CATSGRQRYQETQYF. DNA for the CDR3: TGTGCCACCAGCGGAAGACAGCGATACCAAGAGACCCAGTACTTC.

This clone was detected only a few times. The genes are TRBV7-2 and TRBJ2-5; TRBD1 aligns across 7 bases. Germline CDR1 reads SGHTA; CDR2 reads FQGNSA. The CDR3 is made up of 15 amino acids. V gave up 1 base and J gave up 1 base; unmatched junction bases: 3. The CDR3 bases are TGTGCCAGCAGCTTAGTTGACAGGGCCCAAGAGACCCAGTACTTC. This encodes CASSLVDRAQETQYF.

CDR3 nucleotide sequence: TGCGCCAGCAGCGCCGGGGGAGGTTGGAATCAGCCCCAGCATTTT. Translation gives CASSAGGGWNQPQHF. The V call is TRBV5-1, the J call TRBJ1-5, with a tentative D call TRBD1 (5 bases). Germline assignment: CDR1 SGHRS and CDR2 YFSETQ. V was shortened by 4 bases and J by 4 bases, with 15 bases between the two germline ends. The CDR3 is 15 amino acids.

V usage is TRBV10-3 and J usage is TRBJ2-2; 8 bases are a match to TRBD2. V gave up 3 bases and J gave up 5 bases; unmatched junction bases: 14. The CDR3 length is 18 residues. Germline CDR1 and CDR2: ENHRY and SYGVKD. CDR3 in DNA: TGTGCCATCAGTGACATCCCGGGACTAGTGGGGCGAACCGGGGAGCTGTTTTTT. Amino acids: CAISDIPGLVGRTGELFF.

This sequence joins TRBV4-1 and TRBJ2-7; TRBD2 matches 9 bases. The V segment lost 3 bases and the J segment 1 base; nucleotides outside the gene matches: 1. Germline loops: CDR1 MGHRA, CDR2 YSYEKL. This CDR3 is built from 14 residues. The CDR3 region has the DNA TGCGCCAGCAGCCAGCTAGCGGGATCCTACGAGCAGTACTTC. This encodes CASSQLAGSYEQYF.

V is TRBV4-3 and J is TRBJ2-3; 9 positions agree with TRBD2. Unmatched junction bases numbered 17, after V lost 4 bases and J lost 3 bases. The CDR3 runs to 19 residues. Per the germline V gene, CDR1 is LGHNA and CDR2 is YSLEER. CDR3 coding DNA: TGCGCCAGCAGCCTAAATATCCCCGCGGGACTAGCACGAACAGATACGCAGTATTTT. Protein product: CASSLNIPAGLARTDTQYF.

V is TRBV29-1 and J is TRBJ2-3, with D uncertain. The CDR3 sequence is 11 residues long. Between the trimmed V and J ends, which lost 7 bases and 3 bases, there was a span of 8 bases. Germline CDR1 is SQVTM and CDR2 is ANQGSEA. The chain's CDR3 is CSGRHTDTQYF. CDR3 coding DNA: TGCAGCGGACGACATACAGATACGCAGTATTTT.

This chain uses TRBV5-1 with TRBJ2-7; TRBD1 might be the D (5 bases). The CDR3 totals 14 residues. V dropped 0 bases and J dropped 1 base, with 8 bases sitting between them. Germline lookup yields CDR1 SGHRS and CDR2 YFSETQ. CDR3 residues: CASSLEQASYEQYF. The CDR3 DNA reads TGCGCCAGCAGCTTGGAACAGGCTTCCTACGAGCAGTACTTC.

This clone was seen once. At one end the junction does not follow the germline gene, possibly because of a read error. The DNA of the CDR3 is TGTGCCAGCAGTTTAGCCAGAACAGGGAATCGCCCCTACGAGCAGTACTTC. Amino acid sequence: CASSLARTGNRPYEQYF. The rearrangement links TRBV7-8 to TRBJ2-7, with a weak D call TRBD1 (6 bases). Germline V gene lookup returns CDR1 SGHVS and CDR2 FQNEAQ. The CDR3 runs to 17 residues.

The genes are TRBV5-1 and TRBJ1-1; 7 bases are a match to TRBD1. V lost 4 bases, J lost 0 bases, and 3 bases stayed unmatched. CDR1 SGHRS and CDR2 YFSETQ come from the germline V gene. The CDR3 sequence is 14 residues long. DNA for the CDR3: TGCGCCAGCAGCACGGGACAGCTGAACACTGAAGCTTTCTTT. This encodes CASSTGQLNTEAFF.

Notes on this clone: With a far larger clone one base away, a read error is the likely cause. The chain couples TRBV23-1 to TRBJ2-7, with a weak D call TRBD1 (6 bases). TRBV23-1 carries the ORF label, with uncertain function. This CDR3 comprises 15 residues. Trimming shortened V by 8 bases and J by 3 bases, and 20 bases separated the two germline ends. This CDR3 reads CASGISPGHIYEQYF. The CDR3 DNA is TGCGCCAGCGGTATTTCGCCGGGACATATCTACGAGCAGTACTTC.

This clone turned up a few times. The chain is built from TRBV6-1 and TRBJ1-6, with D hard to call. V gave up 6 bases and J gave up 8 bases, with 11 bases separating them. The germline CDR1 and CDR2 sequences are MNHNS and SASEGT. The CDR3 runs 13 residues. The CDR3 DNA is TGTGCCAGCAGGGCAGGATCTGATTCACCCCTCCACTTT. It is translated as CASRAGSDSPLHF.

The chain employs TRBV6-6 and TRBJ1-1; D not resolved. CDR3 length equals 14 residues. Per the germline V gene, CDR1 is MNHNY and CDR2 is SVGAGI (reference sequence). The V and J ends lost 0 bases and 0 bases respectively, with 5 bases between them. The CDR3 spells CASSYSRLNTEAFF. As DNA, the CDR3 is TGTGCCAGCAGTTACTCTAGACTGAACACTGAAGCTTTCTTT.

V is TRBV11-2 and J is TRBJ2-3; D not resolved. Trimming pared 4 bases from V and 1 base from J, leaving 12 bases between. The germline gives CDR1 SGHAT, CDR2 FQNNGV. CDR3 length equals 15 residues. The CDR3 here is CASSSPRARTDTQYF. CDR3 sequence (DNA): TGTGCCAGCAGCTCCCCTCGGGCCCGCACAGATACGCAGTATTTT.